Below, 7 T cell receptor beta chains from the same sample are listed, as sequenced in a study of T cells expressing NK-cell markers. TCRdb re-called the 5' RACE reads, yielding one record per CDR3 amino acid sequence without DNA. This table lists about 460,000 distinct CDR3 sequences. Input material: blood T cells: a sorted CD56 or NKG2C T cell subset, CD4+ or CD8+ T cells, or bulk PBMC T cells (not recorded which). The origin of the receptors is a woman aged 45 to 65 in good health.

Here the CDR3 reads CASSETNYNEQFF. The chain uses TRBV2 and TRBJ2-1; the TRBD2 assignment by TCRdb is unverifiable without DNA. The CDR3 covers 13 residues. Germline values: CDR1 SNHLY, CDR2 FYNNEI. Looking up the rest from reference TRBV2 and TRBJ2-1 gives the full variable domain: EPEVTQTPSHQVTQMGQEVILRCVPISNHLYFYWYRQILGQKVEFLVSFYNNEISEKSEIFDDQFSVERPDGSNFTLKIRSTKLEDSAMYFCASSETNYNEQFFGPGTRLTVL.

The chain is built from TRBV4-1 and TRBJ2-3; TCRdb outputs TRBD2, but without DNA this stays unchecked. The CDR3 loop spans 16 amino acids. Germline V gene sequence: CDR1 MGHRA, CDR2 YSYEKL. The CDR3 spells CASSPLSWKSTDTQYF.

This chain connects TRBV12-3 or TRBV12-4 to TRBJ2-2; TCRdb calls TRBD2, which cannot be checked without DNA. This CDR3 spans 15 amino acids. The CDR3: CASGAGWPVIGELFF.

V is TRBV6-5 and J is TRBJ2-1. The CDR3 is made up of 14 amino acids. Germline CDR1 and CDR2: MNHEY and SVGAGI. CDR3 sequence: CASSPRRTGNEQFF.

The chain has TRBV20-1 and TRBJ2-2; the TCRdb call, TRBD1, lacks DNA for checking. Germline-derived CDR1 and CDR2 are DFQATT and SNEGSKA (reference sequence). This CDR3 has 12 residues. The chain's CDR3 is CSARGPPGELFF.

The chain is built from TRBV14 and TRBJ2-3; TCRdb's D call, TRBD1, is unchecked because there is no DNA. Per the germline V gene, CDR1 is SGHDN and CDR2 is FVKESK. This CDR3 comprises 17 residues. CDR3 in amino acids: CASSHIAGVGATDTQYF.

This chain joins TRBV7-9 and TRBJ2-7; TCRdb reports TRBD1, a call that lacks DNA to check it against. Germline CDR1 is SEHNR and CDR2 is FQNEAQ (reference sequence). This CDR3 comprises 14 residues. The CDR3 loop is CASSRRGPLHEQYF.